This T cell receptor beta chain was retrieved from a study of T cell responses to AZD1222 COVID-19 vaccine (dated by TCRdb to about 2021). Turning to the overall study: AZD1222 recipients with second doses at about 4 weeks or about 12 weeks were pooled, because spike-specific TCR depth and breadth did not differ between schedules. A total of 233 trial participants underwent TCR sequencing, of whom around 200 received two doses of AZD1222 and about 26 received two doses of the MenACWY control vaccine. Trial participants were enrolled into age subgroups of 18-55, 56-69 and 70-plus years, which contained 148, 28 and 57 TCR-sequenced participants, respectively. General findings and caveats noted by the study authors: Spike-specific TCR breadth and depth rose significantly after two AZD1222 doses compared with day 0 and with MenACWY recipients. In the small 56-69-year group, the increase in depth fell short of significance, most likely because of low power. Only a handful of AZD1222 recipients were SARS-CoV-2 seropositive at baseline, limiting conclusions about previously exposed vaccinees. Reportedly, almost half of the unique spike-specific TCRs recognized epitopes lying outside the regions that are mutated in the B.1.351 and B.1.1.7 variants. Because no day 14 peak-response samples were available, repertoires were characterized only after the peak T cell response. The whole spike protein was spanned by vaccine-associated CD4 TCRs, and dominant responses were seen in regions 160-218 and 743-854. Participants were mostly white British, with more females than males. The authors suggested clonal diversity may have been underestimated.

Points on this clone: The antigen it recognizes is unknown. One base away there is no much larger clone; base qualities are not given.

V is reduced by 1 base and J by 9 bases, leaving a spacing of 13 bases between them. CDR3 length: 14 amino acids, cysteine to phenylalanine. Just CDR3 DNA is preserved here, 42 bases in frame from base 1. Taken from the germline V gene (reference sequence), the CDR1 and CDR2 loops are GTSNPN and SVGIG. The CDR3 regions of human TCRbeta chains were analyzed by immunosequencing. In the original analysis: Repertoire TCRs were matched against a reference library of SARS-CoV-2-specific TCRs generated with the MIRA antigen-specificity platform. Breadth was defined as the fraction of unique TCRs that were SARS-CoV-2-associated. Depth was defined as the fraction of total T cells that were SARS-CoV-2-associated. Using the MIRA data, each spike-specific TCR was assigned both to the spike region to which the TCR was reactive and to a CD4 or CD8 class. Log10-transformed breadth and depth values were compared by one-way ANOVA with Sidak's multiple comparisons tests. TCRdb retrieved this table from immuneACCESS and kept in-frame rearrangements only. Not all clones are present; in checked studies, unresolved V genes account for under half, and no reason is known for the remainder. The V and J calls and clone size were taken over from that table, and D and trimming were inferred from the DNA. The sample contains about 96,000 clones, about nine tenths of them found a single time. The ten most abundant clones make up approximately 24% of the sample.

The sample's time point label is to be understood as: baseline before first vaccination. Vaccinee samples came from UK trials COV001 and COV002, including a single-blind randomized controlled phase 2/3 trial of AZD1222 (ChAdOx1 nCoV-19) in healthy adults. For TCRbeta chain sequencing, PBMC samples were collected from trial participants at day 0 and at day 28 after the second dose. The rearranged segments are TRBV30 and TRBJ1-6; the D gene is perhaps TRBD1, on 6 matching bases. The sequences come from peripheral blood, collected on day 0 of AZD1222 vaccination. The TCR sequence derives from an adult in good health. CDR3 reads: CAWSEPGVVSPLHF. The bases are TGTGCCTGGAGTGAGCCAGGGGTGGTTTCACCCCTCCACTTT. Reference TRBV30 and TRBJ1-6 genes cover what lies past the CDR3, so the full variable domain is SQTIHQWPATLVQPVGSPLSLECTVEGTSNPNLYWYRQAAGRGLQLLFYSVGIGQISSEVPQNLSASRPQDRQFILSSKKLLLSDSGFYLCAWSEPGVVSPLHFGNGTRLTVT.